A single sample gave rise to the 32 T cell receptor beta chains below, sequenced in a study of early T cells in non-severe SARS-CoV-2 infection. Each CDR3 protein is one row after TCRdb ran MiXCR on the 5' RACE reads. The sample carries about 40,000 distinct CDR3 sequences, roughly 5% recorded once. Input material: whole blood. The receptors come from an adult who was a healthcare worker with PCR-confirmed SARS-CoV-2 infection or an uninfected control (not recorded which).

This clonotype was found many times. The J gene is TRBJ2-7, the V gene TRBV30; D may be TRBD1 (5 bases). In germline, CDR1 is GTSNPN, CDR2 SVGIG (reference sequence). V shed 5 bases and J shed 0 bases, with 11 bases lying between them. The CDR3 runs 13 residues. The CDR3 loop is CAWSMTDSYEQYF. In DNA form, the CDR3 reads TGTGCCTGGTCTATGACAGACTCCTACGAGCAGTACTTC.

In this sample, this clonotype turned up many times. The chain joins TRBV27 to TRBJ2-1; D is ambiguous. Trimming took off 2 bases at V and 4 bases at J, with 9 bases between the two ends. Germline V gene data show CDR1 as MNHEY and CDR2 as SMNVEV (reference sequence). This CDR3 region has 14 residues. DNA for the CDR3: TGTGCCAGCAGTTTAGTGGGATCTTACAATGAGCAGTTCTTC. Translation: CASSLVGSYNEQFF.

This clonotype came up many times. The chain joins TRBV7-2 to TRBJ2-3; unclear D gene. This CDR3 has 13 amino acids. CDR1 SGHTA and CDR2 FQGNSA come from the germline V gene. Trimming took 6 bases from V and 5 from J, leaving 12 bases between them. The CDR3 sequence: CASSVRLGDTQYF. The CDR3 coding sequence is TGTGCCAGCAGTGTCCGCCTGGGAGATACGCAGTATTTT.

This chain uses TRBV18 with TRBJ1-1; TRBD1 agrees at 7 bases. J was trimmed by 1 base and V by 3 bases; bases with no gene match: 5. The CDR3 is 15 residues long. Germline V gives CDR1 KGHSH, CDR2 LQKENI. CDR3 nucleotides: TGTGCCAGCTCACCCATAGAGGGGGCGAACACTGAAGCTTTCTTT. Amino acid sequence: CASSPIEGANTEAFF.

This clonotype showed up many times. The chain is built from TRBV20-1 and TRBJ2-7; either TRBD1 or TRBD2 may supply D (5 bases each). The V gene lost 3 bases and the J gene lost 2 bases, with 11 bases spanning the gap. The CDR3 spans 13 residues. The germline V gene has CDR1 DFQATT and CDR2 SNEGSKA (reference sequence). CDR3 DNA sequence: TGCAGTGCTAGGGGGACGAAAGCCTACGAGCAGTACTTC. Translating it yields CSARGTKAYEQYF.

At least ten counts were recorded for this clonotype. The chain carries TRBV27 and TRBJ2-7; D unclear. Germline-derived CDR1 and CDR2 are MNHEY and SMNVEV (reference sequence). V was pared by 5 bases and J by 1 base, with 3 bases between. The CDR3 is 11 residues long. The CDR3 spells CASSQSYEQYF. CDR3 nucleotides: TGTGCCAGCAGTCAATCCTACGAGCAGTACTTC.

This clonotype was seen at least ten times. The J gene is TRBJ2-6, the V gene TRBV10-2; D gene unclear. Germline V gene data show CDR1 as WSHSY and CDR2 as SAAADI. V was trimmed by 8 bases and J by 1 base, leaving 6 bases between them. There are 13 residues in the CDR3. DNA for the CDR3: TGCGCCAGCTCACAGTCTGGGGCCAACGTCCTGACTTTC. Residues: CASSQSGANVLTF.

This clonotype appeared many times. The chain couples TRBV10-2 to TRBJ1-5; D is undetermined. The V and J ends lost 6 bases and 5 bases respectively, with 11 bases between them. CDR1 is WSHSY and CDR2 is SAAADI in the germline V gene. CDR3 length: 13 residues. CDR3 residues: CASRQAKDQPQHF. CDR3 in DNA: TGCGCCAGCAGGCAGGCCAAGGATCAGCCCCAGCATTTT.

This clonotype was seen repeatedly, ten times or more. The chain recombines TRBV20-1 with TRBJ1-4; D possibly corresponds to TRBD1 (5 bases). This CDR3 is 13 amino acids long. The germline CDR1 and CDR2 sequences are DFQATT and SNEGSKA (reference sequence). V was pared by 1 base and J by 8 bases, with 11 bases between. The CDR3 DNA follows: TGCAGTGCTAGAGGCAGGGCGGGCGAAAAACTGTTTTTT. Translating gives CSARGRAGEKLFF.

The sample holds a few counts of this clonotype. V gene TRBV28 combines with J gene TRBJ2-3; either TRBD1 or TRBD2 may fit D (5 bases each). V was cut by 6 bases and J by 6 bases, with 19 bases left in between. The CDR3 is made up of 15 amino acids. Per germline, CDR1 MDHEN and CDR2 SYDVKM. CDR3 residues: CASSRRDRIVDTQYF. CDR3 nucleotide sequence: TGTGCCAGCAGCCGACGGGACCGCATAGTGGATACGCAGTATTTT. The complete variable domain, with remaining parts taken from reference TRBV28 and TRBJ2-3, reads DVKVTQSSRYLVKRTGEKVFLECVQDMDHENMFWYRQDPGLGLRLIYFSYDVKMKEKGDIPEGYSVSREKKERFSLILESASTNQTSMYLCASSRRDRIVDTQYFGPGTRLTVL.

This clonotype was seen a handful of times. The V call is TRBV29-1, the J call TRBJ2-3; 9 positions agree with TRBD1. J gave up 4 bases and V 4 bases, and 6 bases lay outside the gene matches. This CDR3 comprises 14 residues. The germline V gene encodes CDR1 SQVTM and CDR2 ANQGSEA. The CDR3 DNA is TGCAGCGTTGCCCACAGGGGGCAGGCAGATACGCAGTATTTT. Amino acid sequence: CSVAHRGQADTQYF.

A single count supports this clonotype. This sequence joins TRBV30 and TRBJ1-5; D is unresolved. Germline CDR1 and CDR2: GTSNPN and SVGIG (reference sequence). V dropped 5 bases and J dropped 2 bases, with 16 bases sitting between them. The CDR3 length is 15 residues. This CDR3 reads CAWGSTGTGNQPQHF. The CDR3 coding sequence is TGTGCCTGGGGCTCAACTGGAACGGGCAATCAGCCCCAGCATTTT.

This clonotype was counted ten times or more. The chain links TRBV10-3 to TRBJ2-6; TRBD2 is a possible D gene (5 bases). Germline CDR1 ENHRY, CDR2 SYGVKD. Trimming left V 4 bases short and J 11 bases short, with 12 bases between. This CDR3 has 13 residues. The CDR3 region is CAISVGPGDVLTF. The CDR3 bases are TGTGCCATCAGTGTCGGCCCCGGGGACGTCCTGACTTTC.

This clonotype has ten or more counts. The genes are TRBV5-1 and TRBJ1-6; a possible D gene is TRBD1 (5 bases). The V end was cut by 3 bases, the J end by 9 bases, with 16 bases between. Germline CDR1 and CDR2: SGHRS and YFSETQ. The CDR3 runs 15 residues. Here the CDR3 DNA reads TGCGCCAGCAGCTCCTCGGGGCCTGGAGGTTCACCCCTCCACTTT. Translating it yields CASSSSGPGGSPLHF.

This clonotype was counted many times. The chain has TRBV20-1 and TRBJ2-1; TRBD2 matches at 8 bases. In germline, CDR1 is DFQATT, CDR2 SNEGSKA (reference sequence). Losses at the gene ends were 4 bases for V and 0 bases for J; bases not matched to a gene: 11. The CDR3 spans 17 residues. The chain's CDR3 is CSANAGGPWNSYNEQFF. The CDR3 DNA reads as TGCAGTGCTAACGCGGGAGGCCCTTGGAACTCCTACAATGAGCAGTTCTTC.

This clonotype was detected many times. This chain uses TRBV4-1 with TRBJ2-3; 8 bases are shared with TRBD2. V was clipped by 1 base and J by 1 base; unmatched bases: 7. Germline lookup yields CDR1 MGHRA and CDR2 YSYEKL. This CDR3 spans 17 amino acids. The CDR3 is CASSQVSGGFGTDTQYF. CDR3 nucleotides: TGCGCCAGCAGCCAAGTTTCGGGAGGGTTTGGCACAGATACGCAGTATTTT.

V gene TRBV6-5 combines with J gene TRBJ2-2, with TRBD1 as a possible D gene (6 bases). This CDR3 has 15 amino acids. V lost 5 bases and J lost 2, with 12 bases in between. Germline V gives CDR1 MNHEY, CDR2 SVGAGI. The CDR3: CASSPRTDNTGELFF. The CDR3 coding sequence is TGTGCCAGCAGTCCCAGGACAGACAACACCGGGGAGCTGTTTTTT.

This clonotype was counted ten times or more. The chain combines TRBV11-2 with TRBJ2-7; D is uncertain. The CDR3 totals 14 residues. Germline CDR1 is SGHAT and CDR2 is FQNNGV. V shed 5 bases and J shed 2 bases, with 13 bases lying between them. CDR3: CASSPLHVTYEQYF. The CDR3 region has the DNA TGTGCCAGCAGCCCATTACACGTCACCTACGAGCAGTACTTC. Full variable domain (missing parts from reference TRBV11-2 and TRBJ2-7): EAGVAQSPRYKIIEKRQSVAFWCNPISGHATLYWYQQILGQGPKLLIQFQNNGVVDDSQLPKDRFSAERLKGVDSTLKIQPAKLEDSAVYLCASSPLHVTYEQYFGPGTRLTVT.

V gene TRBV6-1 combines with J gene TRBJ2-4, with D unresolved. The CDR3 spans 10 residues. V gave up 2 bases and J gave up 7 bases, with 0 bases separating them. Per the germline V gene, CDR1 is MNHNS and CDR2 is SASEGT. CDR3 sequence (DNA): TGTGCCAGCAGTGAAAACATTCAGTACTTC. It specifies CASSENIQYF.

The chain links TRBV12-3 or TRBV12-4 to TRBJ2-5, with TRBD1 matching 7 bases. CDR3 length: 15 amino acids. The V segment lost 4 bases and the J segment 1 base; nucleotides outside the gene matches: 6. CDR3 nucleotides: TGTGCCAGCAGTTCCATGAGGGACAGCCAAGAGACCCAGTACTTC. Amino acid sequence: CASSSMRDSQETQYF.

This clonotype turned up a few times. The chain uses TRBV28 and TRBJ1-2; D is perhaps TRBD1 (5 bases). Germline V gene sequence: CDR1 MDHEN, CDR2 SYDVKM. The CDR3 consists of 13 residues. With 2 bases removed from V and 2 bases from J, the gap between germline ends came to 6 bases. In DNA form, the CDR3 reads TGTGCCAGCAGTTTAAGACAGAACTATGGCTACACCTTC. Residues: CASSLRQNYGYTF.

This clonotype has at least ten counts. The chain carries TRBV29-1 and TRBJ1-3, with TRBD1 matching 8 bases. CDR3 size: 13 residues. With 6 bases clipped from V and 6 bases from J, the junction kept 7 bases outside the gene matches. The V gene's germline CDR1 is SQVTM and CDR2 ANQGSEA. CDR3 amino acids: CSVDTGGSNTIYF. DNA for the CDR3: TGCAGCGTGGATACAGGGGGATCAAACACCATATATTTT.

This clonotype has a count of ten or more. The chain is built from TRBV12-3 or TRBV12-4 and TRBJ1-3; D unresolved. Trimming pared 6 bases from V and 2 bases from J, leaving 11 bases between. This CDR3 has 14 amino acids. The CDR3 protein is CASSVRAPGNTIYF. The CDR3 region has the DNA TGTGCCAGCAGCGTTAGGGCACCTGGAAACACCATATATTTT.

This clonotype was counted at least ten times. The J gene is TRBJ1-2, the V gene TRBV6-2 or TRBV6-3, with D maybe TRBD1 (5 bases). CDR1 and CDR2 from the germline V gene are MNHEY and SVGEGT. The V end lost 7 bases, the J end lost 1 base, and 10 bases lay between the germline ends. The CDR3 consists of 13 residues. The CDR3 sequence is CASNQQVNYGYTF. For the CDR3, the DNA is TGTGCCAGCAACCAACAGGTTAACTATGGCTACACCTTC.

This clonotype was detected many times. This chain connects TRBV21-1 to TRBJ2-3; TRBD2 is taken as the D call from the table, unchecked against the DNA. TRBV21-1 is a pseudogene. The CDR3 loop spans 16 amino acids. The CDR3 DNA sequence: TGTGCCAGCAGCAAAGTCAAAGAGGAGGGCACAGATACGCAGTATTTT. This encodes CASSKVKEEGTDTQYF.

The J gene is TRBJ2-3, the V gene TRBV9; 7 bases are shared with TRBD2. After removal of 2 bases from V and 0 bases from J, the junction contained 9 bases not matched to a gene. Germline values: CDR1 SGDLS, CDR2 YYNGEE. The CDR3 sequence is 17 residues long. CDR3 sequence (DNA): TGTGCCAGCAGCGTGGCCAGACTAGCTGGTAGCACAGATACGCAGTATTTT. It encodes CASSVARLAGSTDTQYF.

This clonotype was detected many times. The V and J genes are TRBV27 and TRBJ2-3; D is undetermined. This CDR3 is built from 15 residues. Germline assignment: CDR1 MNHEY and CDR2 SMNVEV (reference sequence). Trimming took off 2 bases at V and 2 bases at J, with 11 bases between the two ends. Here the CDR3 reads CASSLRYRSTDTQYF. The DNA of the CDR3 is TGTGCCAGCAGTTTAAGATACCGATCCACAGATACGCAGTATTTT.

The chain uses TRBV29-1 and TRBJ2-1; 9 bases line up with TRBD2. The germline V gene has CDR1 SQVTM and CDR2 ANQGSEA. V trimming: 5 bases; J trimming: 6 bases; junction bases outside the gene matches: 14. The CDR3 is 16 amino acids. CDR3: CSVQRGSGRPINEQFF. CDR3 nucleotide sequence: TGCAGCGTTCAACGGGGAAGCGGGAGGCCCATCAATGAGCAGTTCTTC.

In the case of this clonotype: A single base separates this from a much larger clone, so it may be a read error. V gene TRBV19 combines with J gene TRBJ2-1, with TRBD2 matching 12 bases. V lost 3 bases to trimming and J lost 15 bases; unmatched junction nucleotides: 15. The CDR3 consists of 16 residues. Germline CDR1 LNHDA, CDR2 SQIVND (reference sequence). This CDR3 reads CASSMALAGGKGWPFF. CDR3 DNA: TGTGCCAGTAGTATGGCCCTAGCGGGAGGGAAAGGTTGGCCGTTCTTC.

This clonotype was recorded at least ten times. The chain couples TRBV12-5 to TRBJ1-2; no reliable D call. In germline, CDR1 is LGHNT, CDR2 FRNRAP. The CDR3 extends over 13 amino acids. V lost 3 bases, J lost 5 bases, and 10 bases lay in between. The CDR3: CASGFFRGYGYTF. CDR3 coding DNA: TGTGCTAGTGGTTTTTTTCGGGGATATGGCTACACCTTC.

The CDR3 is CASRPQGSMNTEAFF. The CDR3 bases are TGCGCCAGCAGGCCACAGGGAAGCATGAACACTGAAGCTTTCTTT. The chain links TRBV4-1 to TRBJ1-1, with D perhaps matching TRBD1 (6 bases). V lost 6 bases and J 0 bases, leaving 14 bases between the germline ends. The length of the CDR3 is 15 residues. In germline, CDR1 is MGHRA, CDR2 YSYEKL.

This clonotype was detected ten times or more. The rearrangement links TRBV7-9 to TRBJ1-1; the D is unclear. CDR3 size: 15 residues. Trimming pared 5 bases from V and 3 bases from J, leaving 16 bases between. Germline CDR1 reads SEHNR; CDR2 reads FQNEAQ (reference sequence). CDR3 DNA sequence: TGTGCCAGCAGCACACTACTACAACGCGACACTGAAGCTTTCTTT. Protein: CASSTLLQRDTEAFF.